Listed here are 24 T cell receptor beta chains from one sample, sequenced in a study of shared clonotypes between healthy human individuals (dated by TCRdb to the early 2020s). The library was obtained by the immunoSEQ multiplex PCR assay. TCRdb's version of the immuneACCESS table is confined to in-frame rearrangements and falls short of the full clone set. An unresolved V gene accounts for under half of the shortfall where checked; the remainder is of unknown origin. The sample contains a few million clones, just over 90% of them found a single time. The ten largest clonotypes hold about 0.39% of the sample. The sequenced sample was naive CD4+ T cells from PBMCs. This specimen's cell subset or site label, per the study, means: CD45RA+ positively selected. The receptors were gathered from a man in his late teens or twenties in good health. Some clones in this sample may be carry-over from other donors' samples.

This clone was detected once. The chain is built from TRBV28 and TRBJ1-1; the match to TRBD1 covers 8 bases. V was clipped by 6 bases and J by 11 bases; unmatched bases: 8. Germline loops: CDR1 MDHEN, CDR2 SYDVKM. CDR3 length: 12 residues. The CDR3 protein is CASSGTGLRAFF. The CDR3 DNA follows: TGTGCCAGCAGCGGGACAGGCCTCAGGGCTTTCTTT.

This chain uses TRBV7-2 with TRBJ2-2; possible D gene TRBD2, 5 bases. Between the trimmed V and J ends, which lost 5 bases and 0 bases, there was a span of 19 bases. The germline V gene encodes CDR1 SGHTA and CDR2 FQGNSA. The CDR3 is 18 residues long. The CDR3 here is CASSAGIGGSTNTGELFF. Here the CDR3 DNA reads TGTGCCAGCAGCGCGGGTATCGGCGGGTCGACGAACACCGGGGAGCTGTTTTTT.

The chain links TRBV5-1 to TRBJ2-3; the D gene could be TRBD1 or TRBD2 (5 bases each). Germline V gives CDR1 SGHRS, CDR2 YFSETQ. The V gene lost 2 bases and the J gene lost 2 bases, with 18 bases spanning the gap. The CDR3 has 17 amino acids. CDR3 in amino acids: CASSFHRGLGTTDTQYF. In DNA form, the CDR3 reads TGCGCCAGCAGCTTCCACCGGGGCTTAGGCACCACAGATACGCAGTATTTT.

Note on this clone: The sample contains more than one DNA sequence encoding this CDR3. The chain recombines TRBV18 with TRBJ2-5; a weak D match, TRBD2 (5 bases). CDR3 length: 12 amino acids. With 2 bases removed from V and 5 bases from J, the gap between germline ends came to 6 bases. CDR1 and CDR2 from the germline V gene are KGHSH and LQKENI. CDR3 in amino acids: CASSPSGETQYF. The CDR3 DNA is TGTGCCAGCTCACCATCGGGGGAGACCCAGTACTTC.

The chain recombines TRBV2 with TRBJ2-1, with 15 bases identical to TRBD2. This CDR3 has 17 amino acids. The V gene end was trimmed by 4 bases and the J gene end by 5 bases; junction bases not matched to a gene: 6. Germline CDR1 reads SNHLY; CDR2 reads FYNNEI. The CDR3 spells CASSGTSGRAAHNEQFF. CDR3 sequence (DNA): TGTGCCAGCAGTGGGACTAGCGGGAGGGCCGCCCACAATGAGCAGTTCTTC.

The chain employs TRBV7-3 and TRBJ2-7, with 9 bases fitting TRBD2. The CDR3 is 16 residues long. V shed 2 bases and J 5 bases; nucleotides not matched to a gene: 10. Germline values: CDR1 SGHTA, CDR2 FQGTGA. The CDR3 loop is CASSLLGSGSSHEQYF. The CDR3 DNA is TGTGCCAGCAGCTTACTTGGTAGCGGGAGTTCCCACGAGCAGTACTTC.

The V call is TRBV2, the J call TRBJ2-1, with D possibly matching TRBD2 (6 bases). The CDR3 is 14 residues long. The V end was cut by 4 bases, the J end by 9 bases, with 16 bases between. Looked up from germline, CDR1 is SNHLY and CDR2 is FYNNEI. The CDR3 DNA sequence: TGTGCCAGCAGTGTTTTGGGAGGAGTCGCTGAGCAGTTCTTC. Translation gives CASSVLGGVAEQFF. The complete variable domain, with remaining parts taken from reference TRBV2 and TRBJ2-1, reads EPEVTQTPSHQVTQMGQEVILRCVPISNHLYFYWYRQILGQKVEFLVSFYNNEISEKSEIFDDQFSVERPDGSNFTLKIRSTKLEDSAMYFCASSVLGGVAEQFFGPGTRLTVL.

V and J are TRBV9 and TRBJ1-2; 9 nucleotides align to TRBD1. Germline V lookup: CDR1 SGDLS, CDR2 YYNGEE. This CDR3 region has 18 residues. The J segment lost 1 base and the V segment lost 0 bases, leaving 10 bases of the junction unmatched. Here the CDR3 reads CASSVASDRGPLNYGYTF. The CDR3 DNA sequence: TGTGCCAGCAGCGTAGCTTCGGACAGGGGCCCCCTTAACTATGGCTACACCTTC. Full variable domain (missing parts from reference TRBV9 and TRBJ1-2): DSGVTQTPKHLITATGQRVTLRCSPRSGDLSVYWYQQSLDQGLQFLIQYYNGEERAKGNILERFSAQQFPDLHSELNLSSLELGDSALYFCASSVASDRGPLNYGYTFGSGTRLTVV.

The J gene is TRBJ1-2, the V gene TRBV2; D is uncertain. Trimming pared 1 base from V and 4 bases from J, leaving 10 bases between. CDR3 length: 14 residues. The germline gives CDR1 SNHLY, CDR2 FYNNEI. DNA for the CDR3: TGTGCCAGCAGTGAAGAGGCAGGCGGCTATGGCTACACCTTC. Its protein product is CASSEEAGGYGYTF. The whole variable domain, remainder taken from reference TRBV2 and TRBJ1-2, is EPEVTQTPSHQVTQMGQEVILRCVPISNHLYFYWYRQILGQKVEFLVSFYNNEISEKSEIFDDQFSVERPDGSNFTLKIRSTKLEDSAMYFCASSEEAGGYGYTFGSGTRLTVV.

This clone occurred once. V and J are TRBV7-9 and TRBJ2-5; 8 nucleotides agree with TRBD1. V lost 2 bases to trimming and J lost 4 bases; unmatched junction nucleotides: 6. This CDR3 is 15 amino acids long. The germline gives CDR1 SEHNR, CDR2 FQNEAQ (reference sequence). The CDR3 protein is CASSLRTGNGETQYF. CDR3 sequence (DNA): TGTGCCAGCAGCTTACGGACAGGGAATGGAGAGACCCAGTACTTC.

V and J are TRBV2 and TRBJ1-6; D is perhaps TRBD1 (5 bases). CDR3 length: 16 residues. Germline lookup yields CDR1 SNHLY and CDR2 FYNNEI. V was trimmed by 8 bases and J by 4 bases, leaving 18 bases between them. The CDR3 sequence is CASQGRSVGYNSPLHF. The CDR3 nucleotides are TGTGCCAGCCAGGGACGGTCGGTGGGTTATAATTCACCCCTCCACTTT.

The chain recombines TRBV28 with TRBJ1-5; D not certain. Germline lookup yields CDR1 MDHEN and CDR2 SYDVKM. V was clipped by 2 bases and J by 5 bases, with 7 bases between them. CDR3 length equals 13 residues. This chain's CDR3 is CASSLVRHQPQHF. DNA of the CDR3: TGTGCCAGCAGTTTAGTACGCCATCAGCCCCAGCATTTT. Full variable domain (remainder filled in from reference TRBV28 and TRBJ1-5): DVKVTQSSRYLVKRTGEKVFLECVQDMDHENMFWYRQDPGLGLRLIYFSYDVKMKEKGDIPEGYSVSREKKERFSLILESASTNQTSMYLCASSLVRHQPQHFGDGTRLSIL.

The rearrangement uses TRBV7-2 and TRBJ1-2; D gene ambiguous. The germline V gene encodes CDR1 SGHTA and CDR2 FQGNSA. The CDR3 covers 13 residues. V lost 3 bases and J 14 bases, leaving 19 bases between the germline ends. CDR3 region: CASSFADGLLATF. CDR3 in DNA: TGTGCCAGCAGCTTCGCCGACGGACTTTTGGCTACCTTC.

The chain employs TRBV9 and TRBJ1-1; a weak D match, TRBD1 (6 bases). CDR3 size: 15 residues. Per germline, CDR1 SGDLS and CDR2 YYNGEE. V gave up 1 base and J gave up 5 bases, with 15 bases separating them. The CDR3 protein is CASSVLPGHLTEAFF. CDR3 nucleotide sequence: TGTGCCAGCAGCGTACTACCGGGACATTTGACTGAAGCTTTCTTT.

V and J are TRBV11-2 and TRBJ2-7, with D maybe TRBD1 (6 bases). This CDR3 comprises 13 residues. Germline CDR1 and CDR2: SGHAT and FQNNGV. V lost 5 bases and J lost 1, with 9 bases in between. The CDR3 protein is CASSPGQSYEQYF. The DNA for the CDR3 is TGTGCCAGCAGCCCCGGACAGTCCTACGAGCAGTACTTC.

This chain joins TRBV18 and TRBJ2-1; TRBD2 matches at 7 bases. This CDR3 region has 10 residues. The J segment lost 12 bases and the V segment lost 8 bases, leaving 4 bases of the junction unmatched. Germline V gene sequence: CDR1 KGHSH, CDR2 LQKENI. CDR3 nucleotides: TGTGCCAGCGGACTAGAGTCGCAGTTCTTC. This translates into CASGLESQFF.

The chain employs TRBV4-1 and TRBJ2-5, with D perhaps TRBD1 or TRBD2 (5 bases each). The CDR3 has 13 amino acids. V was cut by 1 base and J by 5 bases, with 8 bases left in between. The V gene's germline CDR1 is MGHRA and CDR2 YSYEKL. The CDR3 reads CASSQAGTETQYF. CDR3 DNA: TGCGCCAGCAGCCAAGCTGGGACGGAGACCCAGTACTTC.

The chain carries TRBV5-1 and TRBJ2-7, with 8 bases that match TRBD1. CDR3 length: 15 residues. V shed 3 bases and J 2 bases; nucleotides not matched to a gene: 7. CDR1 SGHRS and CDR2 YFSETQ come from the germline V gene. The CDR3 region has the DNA TGCGCCAGCAGCTGGACGGGACAGGAGACCTACGAGCAGTACTTC. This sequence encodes CASSWTGQETYEQYF. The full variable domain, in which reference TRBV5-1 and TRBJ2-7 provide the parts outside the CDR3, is KAGVTQTPRYLIKTRGQQVTLSCSPISGHRSVSWYQQTPGQGLQFLFEYFSETQRNKGNFPGRFSGRQFSNSRSEMNVSTLELGDSALYLCASSWTGQETYEQYFGPGTRLTVT.

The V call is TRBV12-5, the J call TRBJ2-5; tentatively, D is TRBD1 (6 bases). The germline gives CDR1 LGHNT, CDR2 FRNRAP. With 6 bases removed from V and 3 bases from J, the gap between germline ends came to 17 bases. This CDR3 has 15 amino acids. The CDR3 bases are TGTGCTAGTGGGCCTACAGGGTCAGGGGAAGAGACCCAGTACTTC. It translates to CASGPTGSGEETQYF.

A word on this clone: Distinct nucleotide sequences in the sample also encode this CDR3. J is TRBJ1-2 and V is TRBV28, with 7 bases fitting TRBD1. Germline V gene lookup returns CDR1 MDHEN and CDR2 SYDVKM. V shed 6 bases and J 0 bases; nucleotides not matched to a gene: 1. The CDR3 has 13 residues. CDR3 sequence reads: CASRRGPNYGYTF. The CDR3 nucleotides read TGTGCCAGCAGAAGGGGGCCTAACTATGGCTACACCTTC.

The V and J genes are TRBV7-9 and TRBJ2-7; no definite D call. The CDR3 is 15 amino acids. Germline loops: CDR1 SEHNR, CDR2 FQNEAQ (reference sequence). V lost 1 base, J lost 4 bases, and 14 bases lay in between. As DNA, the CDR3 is TGTGCCAGCAGCTTAGGTACGCCAGCTACTTACGAGCAGTACTTC. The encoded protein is CASSLGTPATYEQYF.

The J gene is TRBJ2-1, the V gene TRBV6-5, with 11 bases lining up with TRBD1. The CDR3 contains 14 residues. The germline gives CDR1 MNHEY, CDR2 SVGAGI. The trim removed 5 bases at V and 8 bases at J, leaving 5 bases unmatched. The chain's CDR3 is CASSGRTGGDEQFF. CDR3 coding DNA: TGTGCCAGCAGTGGAAGGACAGGGGGCGATGAGCAGTTCTTC.

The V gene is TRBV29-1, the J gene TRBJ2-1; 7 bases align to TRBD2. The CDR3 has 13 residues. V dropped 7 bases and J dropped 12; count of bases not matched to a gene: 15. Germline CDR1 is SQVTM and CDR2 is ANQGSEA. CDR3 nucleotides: TGCAGCGCCCGGACTAGTCCGGCGGCGCGGCAGTTCTTC. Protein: CSARTSPAARQFF.

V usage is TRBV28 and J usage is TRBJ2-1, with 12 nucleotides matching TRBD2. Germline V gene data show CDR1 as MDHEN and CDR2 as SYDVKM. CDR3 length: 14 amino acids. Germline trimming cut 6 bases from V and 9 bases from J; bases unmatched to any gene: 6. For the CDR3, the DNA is TGTGCCAGCAGCCCTAGCGGGAGGGCGGGTGAGCAGTTCTTC. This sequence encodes CASSPSGRAGEQFF.